The 26 T cell receptor beta chains listed next were all sequenced from one sample in a study of beta chain features in type 1 diabetes (dated by TCRdb to between 2017 and 2018). Receptor libraries were prepared by the immunoSEQ multiplex PCR assay. The High Capacity cDNA Reverse Transcription Kit was used to reverse transcribe all of the isolated RNA, meaning that expressed TCRB transcripts were what got sequenced. TCRdb took over this immuneACCESS table, retaining in-frame rearrangements with V and J assigned. Such tables are incomplete; in checked studies, under half of the missing clones stem from an unresolved V gene, and the remainder is unexplained. This sample has roughly 330,000 clones in its table, and roughly 12% of those were observed once. The ten biggest clones cover 0.013% to 0.015% of the sample. No antigens are known for them. Points the paper makes about the study in general: Type 1 diabetes patients showed a moderate but significant shortening of TCRB CDR3 length in all four CD4+ subsets.

The specimen was naive CD4+ T cells from blood. Read against the paper, the sample's cell subset or site label means: true naive CD4+ T cells. These receptor sequences come from a woman younger than 35 with type 1 diabetes.

This clone came up a few times. The chain couples TRBV6-6 to TRBJ2-7; a possible D gene is TRBD2 (6 bases). Germline CDR1 is MNHNY and CDR2 is SVGAGI (reference sequence). The CDR3 sequence is 14 residues long. V dropped 4 bases and J dropped 3 bases, with 13 bases sitting between them. The CDR3 spells CASSSRRDLYEQYF. The CDR3 DNA follows: TGTGCCAGCAGTTCCCGGCGGGATCTCTACGAGCAGTACTTC.

V usage is TRBV7-9 and J usage is TRBJ2-1, with 8 bases matching TRBD2. The CDR3 spans 16 residues. V gave up 0 bases and J gave up 8 bases; unmatched junction bases: 9. Looked up from germline, CDR1 is SEHNR and CDR2 is FQNEAQ (reference sequence). As DNA, the CDR3 is TGTGCCAGCAGCTTAGCGCGGGGGGTCCTAAGGGATGAGCAGTTCTTC. Protein: CASSLARGVLRDEQFF.

The CDR3 spells CASSLAGVNEQFF. The CDR3 DNA reads TGTGCCAGCAGCTTAGCGGGAGTCAATGAGCAGTTCTTC. J is TRBJ2-1 and V is TRBV5-4, with 8 bases identical to TRBD2. J gave up 6 bases and V 2 bases, and 1 base lay outside the gene matches. CDR1 and CDR2 from the germline V gene are SGHNT and YYREEE (reference sequence). The length of the CDR3 is 13 residues.

The chain couples TRBV7-8 to TRBJ2-3; D may be TRBD1 (6 bases). Germline loops: CDR1 SGHVS, CDR2 FQNEAQ. Deletions cut 4 bases from V and 3 bases from J, with 8 bases between. The CDR3 is made up of 13 amino acids. The CDR3 nucleotides read TGTGCCAGCAGCTCCGACAGGACAGATACGCAGTATTTT. Amino acid sequence: CASSSDRTDTQYF.

The chain couples TRBV19 to TRBJ2-1; 9 bases match TRBD2. CDR1 LNHDA and CDR2 SQIVND come from the germline V gene (reference sequence). The CDR3 totals 16 residues. After removal of 3 bases from V and 10 bases from J, the junction contained 13 bases not matched to a gene. The CDR3 coding sequence is TGTGCCAGTAGTATCTTGCGGGAGGGCCTTAAGGGCGAGCAGTTCTTC. Its protein is CASSILREGLKGEQFF.

The chain uses TRBV6-1 and TRBJ2-5, with 14 bases that match TRBD2. J gave up 5 bases and V 4 bases, and 3 bases lay outside the gene matches. Germline V gene lookup returns CDR1 MNHNS and CDR2 SASEGT. The CDR3 contains 15 residues. CDR3 in amino acids: CASSVGLAGGETQYF. The DNA of the CDR3 is TGTGCCAGCAGTGTAGGACTAGCGGGAGGTGAGACCCAGTACTTC.

This clone has only a few counts. The V and J genes are TRBV7-9 and TRBJ2-1; 7 positions match TRBD1. CDR3 size: 14 residues. Germline-derived CDR1 and CDR2 are SEHNR and FQNEAQ (reference sequence). J lost 4 bases, V lost 1 base, and 1 base had no gene match. CDR3 coding DNA: TGTGCCAGCAGCTTAGAGGGACAGTACAATGAGCAGTTCTTC. This sequence encodes CASSLEGQYNEQFF.

The chain uses TRBV4-2 and TRBJ2-7, with 9 nucleotides matching TRBD1. This CDR3 contains 14 residues. The V gene's germline CDR1 is LGHNA and CDR2 YNFKEQ. V shed 4 bases, J shed 5 bases, and the junction held 6 bases outside the gene matches. The CDR3, as DNA: TGTGCCAGCAGCCCCCCCCGGGACAGGGACGAGCAGTACTTC. Encoded protein: CASSPPRDRDEQYF.

The V call is TRBV6-5, the J call TRBJ2-7, with D maybe TRBD1 (5 bases). Germline CDR1 and CDR2: MNHEY and SVGAGI. The ends were cut back, 0 bases at V and 0 bases at J, with 12 bases in the middle. This CDR3 spans 16 amino acids. The CDR3 DNA sequence: TGTGCCAGCAGTTACTCCTATTCACAGGACTCCTACGAGCAGTACTTC. It is translated as CASSYSYSQDSYEQYF.

The table lists this clone with a few counts. The rearrangement joins TRBV27 to TRBJ1-2, with D possibly TRBD1 on 6 matching bases. The CDR3 is made up of 15 amino acids. Trimming took off 5 bases at V and 4 bases at J, with 17 bases between the two ends. In germline, CDR1 is MNHEY, CDR2 SMNVEV (reference sequence). CDR3 in DNA: TGTGCCAGCAGTCCAACACAGGGATCGGGCTATGGCTACACCTTC. Residues: CASSPTQGSGYGYTF.

There are a few counts of this clone. V is TRBV29-1 and J is TRBJ1-2; TRBD1 matches at 11 bases. The CDR3 is 13 amino acids. Unmatched junction bases numbered 6, after V lost 4 bases and J lost 8 bases. Looked up from germline, CDR1 is SQVTM and CDR2 is ANQGSEA. CDR3 nucleotide sequence: TGCAGCGTTGCAAGGGGACAGGGGGACGGCTACACCTTC. Translating it yields CSVARGQGDGYTF.

V is TRBV6-6 and J is TRBJ2-7; 15 bases map to TRBD2. Trimming removed 5 bases from V and 5 bases from J; junction bases left unmatched: 7. In germline, CDR1 is MNHNY, CDR2 SVGAGI (reference sequence). CDR3 length: 16 amino acids. CDR3 sequence reads: CASSQWTSGRAHEQYF. The CDR3, as DNA: TGTGCCAGCAGTCAATGGACTAGCGGGAGGGCGCACGAGCAGTACTTC.

This rearrangement joins TRBV4-2 to TRBJ2-1, with 14 bases that match TRBD2. Germline loops: CDR1 LGHNA, CDR2 YNFKEQ. CDR3 length equals 16 residues. V shed 7 bases, J shed 8 bases, and the junction held 10 bases outside the gene matches. CDR3 loop: CASTAGLAGVFDEQFF. The CDR3 coding sequence is TGTGCCAGCACCGCGGGACTAGCGGGAGTATTCGATGAGCAGTTCTTC.

This clone was detected a few times. The V call is TRBV2, the J call TRBJ2-1; D is undetermined. In germline, CDR1 is SNHLY, CDR2 FYNNEI. The CDR3 covers 11 residues. V gave up 7 bases and J gave up 3 bases, with 4 bases separating them. CDR3: CASTLYNEQFF. The CDR3, as DNA: TGTGCCAGCACTCTCTACAATGAGCAGTTCTTC. The full variable domain, rest sourced from reference TRBV2 and TRBJ2-1, is EPEVTQTPSHQVTQMGQEVILRCVPISNHLYFYWYRQILGQKVEFLVSFYNNEISEKSEIFDDQFSVERPDGSNFTLKIRSTKLEDSAMYFCASTLYNEQFFGPGTRLTVL.

This clone has a handful of counts. The chain employs TRBV30 and TRBJ2-1; 9 bases fit TRBD2. The CDR3 runs to 13 residues. Germline V gene lookup returns CDR1 GTSNPN and CDR2 SVGIG (reference sequence). Trimming at V came to 8 bases and at J to 0 bases, leaving 2 bases not matched to a gene. CDR3 in amino acids: CAGSGSSYNEQFF. In DNA, the CDR3 is TGTGCCGGTAGCGGGAGCTCCTACAATGAGCAGTTCTTC.

This clone has more than one count but fewer than ten. This sample includes further DNA sequences coding for the same CDR3. The chain recombines TRBV30 with TRBJ1-5; 8 bases fit TRBD1. V shed 5 bases, J shed 2 bases, and the junction held 2 bases outside the gene matches. The CDR3 spans 13 residues. Germline V gives CDR1 GTSNPN, CDR2 SVGIG (reference sequence). The CDR3 region is CAWGQGGNQPQHF. The CDR3, as DNA: TGTGCCTGGGGACAGGGTGGCAATCAGCCCCAGCATTTT. The full variable domain, in which reference TRBV30 and TRBJ1-5 provide the parts outside the CDR3, is SQTIHQWPATLVQPVGSPLSLECTVEGTSNPNLYWYRQAAGRGLQLLFYSVGIGQISSEVPQNLSASRPQDRQFILSSKKLLLSDSGFYLCAWGQGGNQPQHFGDGTRLSIL.

This clone was detected only a few times. V and J are TRBV7-6 and TRBJ1-1, with D tentatively TRBD1 (5 bases). The V end was cut by 5 bases, the J end by 1 base, with 8 bases between. Germline lookup yields CDR1 SGHVS and CDR2 FNYEAQ. The CDR3 length is 13 residues. The DNA for the CDR3 is TGTGCCAGCAGCACCACAGGGAACACTGAAGCTTTCTTT. Encoded protein: CASSTTGNTEAFF.

This clone was seen a handful of times. The genes are TRBV6-5 and TRBJ1-1; maybe TRBD1 (5 bases). Trimming left V 5 bases short and J 0 bases short, with 10 bases between. Germline CDR1 and CDR2: MNHEY and SVGAGI. CDR3 length equals 14 residues. In DNA form, the CDR3 reads TGTGCCAGCAGTCTGGCGGACATGAACACTGAAGCTTTCTTT. This translates into CASSLADMNTEAFF.

The chain links TRBV2 to TRBJ2-1, with 9 bases fitting TRBD2. V lost 7 bases and J lost 5; bases outside the gene matches: 3. CDR3 length equals 13 residues. CDR1 and CDR2 from the germline V gene are SNHLY and FYNNEI. CDR3 DNA sequence: TGTGCCAGCACCGGGACTAGCAACAATGAGCAGTTCTTC. Protein product: CASTGTSNNEQFF.

The chain joins TRBV19 to TRBJ2-1, with a possible D match to TRBD2 (5 bases). Trimming left V 3 bases short and J 7 bases short, with 10 bases between. This CDR3 has 13 residues. Germline assignment: CDR1 LNHDA and CDR2 SQIVND (reference sequence). The CDR3 sequence is CASSMLRENEQFF. For the CDR3, the DNA is TGTGCCAGTAGTATGTTACGGGAAAATGAGCAGTTCTTC.

This clone was seen a few times. The chain recombines TRBV9 with TRBJ2-7; 8 positions match TRBD2. CDR1 is SGDLS and CDR2 is YYNGEE in the germline V gene. V was pared by 0 bases and J by 3 bases, with 5 bases of the junction left unmatched. This CDR3 is built from 15 residues. The CDR3 DNA reads TGTGCCAGCAGCGTAGGAAGCGGGAGTGGCTACGAGCAGTACTTC. Protein: CASSVGSGSGYEQYF.

This clone was observed many times. This sequence joins TRBV23-1 and TRBJ2-3; tentative D call: TRBD1 (5 bases). TRBV23-1 is recorded as an ORF, its role being uncertain. The V end was cut by 0 bases, the J end by 2 bases, with 18 bases between. CDR3 length: 18 amino acids. CDR3 residues: CASSQSLRDRAPTDTQYF. CDR3 DNA sequence: TGCGCCAGCAGTCAATCCCTCAGGGATAGGGCGCCCACAGATACGCAGTATTTT.

This clone has only a few counts. The rearrangement joins TRBV19 to TRBJ2-1; 8 bases match TRBD2. V shed 6 bases, J shed 0 bases, and the junction held 4 bases outside the gene matches. The CDR3 runs 15 residues. Germline V gene sequence: CDR1 LNHDA, CDR2 SQIVND (reference sequence). As DNA, the CDR3 is TGTGCCAGTAGCTTTAGCGGGAACTCCTACAATGAGCAGTTCTTC. It yields the protein CASSFSGNSYNEQFF.

The rearrangement joins TRBV19 to TRBJ2-1, with D perhaps matching TRBD1 (6 bases). V was cut by 6 bases and J by 9 bases, with 15 bases left in between. Germline V lookup: CDR1 LNHDA, CDR2 SQIVND (reference sequence). The CDR3 extends over 13 amino acids. CDR3 region: CASRGTPLTEQFF. The CDR3 DNA follows: TGTGCCAGTAGGGGGACACCGCTCACTGAGCAGTTCTTC.

The gene calls are TRBV9 and TRBJ2-1, with 9 bases matching TRBD2. From germline, CDR1 is SGDLS and CDR2 YYNGEE. This CDR3 spans 16 amino acids. The V gene end was trimmed by 8 bases and the J gene end by 1 base; junction bases not matched to a gene: 10. The CDR3 nucleotides read TGTGCCAGTTCCAAGGGGGGACTAGCATCCTACAATGAGCAGTTCTTC. Protein: CASSKGGLASYNEQFF.

This clone was seen a few times. The chain employs TRBV7-2 and TRBJ1-1, with 8 bases that match TRBD1. Germline CDR1 is SGHTA and CDR2 is FQGNSA. This CDR3 spans 15 amino acids. V was pared by 5 bases and J by 1 base, with 6 bases of the junction left unmatched. The CDR3 protein is CASSTRQGWNTEAFF. In nucleotides, the CDR3 is TGTGCCAGCAGCACCCGACAGGGGTGGAACACTGAAGCTTTCTTT. Using reference TRBV7-2 and TRBJ1-1 for the parts outside the CDR3, the full variable domain is GAGVSQSPSNKVTEKGKDVELRCDPISGHTALYWYRQSLGQGLEFLIYFQGNSAPDKSGLPSDRFSAERTGGSVSTLTIQRTQQEDSAVYLCASSTRQGWNTEAFFGQGTRLTVV.